The present T cell receptor beta chain was sequenced within a study of early T cells in non-severe SARS-CoV-2 infection. The wider study: Alpha and beta chains were unpaired, from unsorted whole-blood bulk RNA. General observations from the study: Matches to VDJdb favored anti-spike CD8 responses and missed private and CD4 specificities.

Individual cDNA molecules were tagged with unique molecular identifiers. MiXCR, run by TCRdb on the 5' RACE reads, gives a single entry per CDR3 protein. The table has about 49,000 distinct CDR3 sequences, about an eighth seen once. There are 17 residues in the CDR3. The germline V and J ends were trimmed by 1 base and 1 base, with 11 bases remaining between them. CDR1 SGHTA and CDR2 FQGTGA come from the germline V gene. About this clonotype itself: Its antigen is undetermined.

V is TRBV7-3 and J is TRBJ2-6, with D perhaps matching TRBD2 (6 bases). This clonotype was obtained from an adult who was a healthcare worker with PCR-confirmed SARS-CoV-2 infection or an uninfected control (not recorded which). Sequences were obtained from whole blood. DNA for the CDR3: TGTGCCAGCAGCTTAAGGGGACTGAGTTCTGGGGCCAACGTCCTGACTTTC. This gives the protein CASSLRGLSSGANVLTF. Complete variable domain (other parts from reference TRBV7-3 and TRBJ2-6): GAGVSQTPSNKVTEKGKYVELRCDPISGHTALYWYRQSLGQGPEFLIYFQGTGAADDSGLPNDRFFAVRPEGSVSTLKIQRTERGDSAVYLCASSLRGLSSGANVLTFGAGSRLTVL.